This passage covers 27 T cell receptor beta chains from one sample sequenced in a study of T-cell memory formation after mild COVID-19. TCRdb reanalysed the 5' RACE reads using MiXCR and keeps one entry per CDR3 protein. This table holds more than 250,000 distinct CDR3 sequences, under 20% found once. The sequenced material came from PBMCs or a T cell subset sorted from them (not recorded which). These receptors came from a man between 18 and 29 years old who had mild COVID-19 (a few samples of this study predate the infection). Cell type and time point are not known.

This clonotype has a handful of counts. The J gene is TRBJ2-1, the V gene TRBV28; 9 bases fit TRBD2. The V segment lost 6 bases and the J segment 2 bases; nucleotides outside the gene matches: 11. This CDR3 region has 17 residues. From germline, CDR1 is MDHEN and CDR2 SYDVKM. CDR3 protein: CASSPRLAGRAYNEQFF. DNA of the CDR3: TGTGCCAGCAGCCCCCGCCTAGCGGGGCGGGCCTACAATGAGCAGTTCTTC.

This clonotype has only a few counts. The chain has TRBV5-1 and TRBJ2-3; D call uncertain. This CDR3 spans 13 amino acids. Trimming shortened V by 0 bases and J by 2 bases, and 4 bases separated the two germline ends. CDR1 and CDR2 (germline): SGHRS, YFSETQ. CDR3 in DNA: TGCGCCAGCAGCTTGGCCGTCACAGATACGCAGTATTTT. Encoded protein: CASSLAVTDTQYF. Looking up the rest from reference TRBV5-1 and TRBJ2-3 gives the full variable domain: KAGVTQTPRYLIKTRGQQVTLSCSPISGHRSVSWYQQTPGQGLQFLFEYFSETQRNKGNFPGRFSGRQFSNSRSEMNVSTLELGDSALYLCASSLAVTDTQYFGPGTRLTVL.

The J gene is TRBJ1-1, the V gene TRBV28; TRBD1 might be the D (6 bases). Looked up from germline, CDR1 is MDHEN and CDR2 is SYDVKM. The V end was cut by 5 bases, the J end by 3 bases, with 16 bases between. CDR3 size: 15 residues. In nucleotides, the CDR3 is TGTGCCAGCAGTCCCCAAGGGGGGGCGGACACTGAAGCTTTCTTT. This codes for CASSPQGGADTEAFF.

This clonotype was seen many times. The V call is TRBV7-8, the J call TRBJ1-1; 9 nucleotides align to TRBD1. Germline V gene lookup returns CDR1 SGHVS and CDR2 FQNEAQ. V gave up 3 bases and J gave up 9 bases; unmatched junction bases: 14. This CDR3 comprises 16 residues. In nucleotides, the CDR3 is TGTGCCAGCAGCTTTTCCCCCGTCCCGACAGGGGGTAAAGCTTTCTTT. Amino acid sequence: CASSFSPVPTGGKAFF. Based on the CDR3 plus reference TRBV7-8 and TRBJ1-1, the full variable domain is GAGVSQSPRYKVAKRGQDVALRCDPISGHVSLFWYQQALGQGPEFLTYFQNEAQLDKSGLPSDRFFAERPEGSVSTLKIQRTQQEDSAVYLCASSFSPVPTGGKAFFGQGTRLTVV.

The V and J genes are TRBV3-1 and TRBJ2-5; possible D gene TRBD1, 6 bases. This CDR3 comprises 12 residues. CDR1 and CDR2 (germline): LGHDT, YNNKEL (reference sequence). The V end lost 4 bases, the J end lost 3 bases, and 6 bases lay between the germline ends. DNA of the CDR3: TGTGCCAGCAGCCGGACAGAAGAGACCCAGTACTTC. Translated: CASSRTEETQYF.

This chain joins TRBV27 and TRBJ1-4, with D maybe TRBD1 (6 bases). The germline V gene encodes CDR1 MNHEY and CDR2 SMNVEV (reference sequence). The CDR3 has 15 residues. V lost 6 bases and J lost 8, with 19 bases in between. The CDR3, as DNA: TGTGCCAGCAGACCCGGGGGGGGCGCAGGGGAAAAACTGTTTTTT. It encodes CASRPGGGAGEKLFF.

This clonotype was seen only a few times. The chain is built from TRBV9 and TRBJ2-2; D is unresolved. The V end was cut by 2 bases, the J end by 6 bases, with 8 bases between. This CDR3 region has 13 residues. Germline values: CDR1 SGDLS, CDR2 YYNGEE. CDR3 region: CASSVWRSGELFF. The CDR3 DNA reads TGTGCCAGCAGCGTTTGGAGATCCGGGGAGCTGTTTTTT.

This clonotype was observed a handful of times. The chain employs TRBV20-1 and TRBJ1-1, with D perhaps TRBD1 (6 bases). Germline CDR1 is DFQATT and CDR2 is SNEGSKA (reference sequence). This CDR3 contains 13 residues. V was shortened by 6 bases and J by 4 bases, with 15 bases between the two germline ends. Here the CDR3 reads CSARRGYSTEAFF. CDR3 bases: TGCAGTGCCAGGAGGGGGTATAGCACTGAAGCTTTCTTT.

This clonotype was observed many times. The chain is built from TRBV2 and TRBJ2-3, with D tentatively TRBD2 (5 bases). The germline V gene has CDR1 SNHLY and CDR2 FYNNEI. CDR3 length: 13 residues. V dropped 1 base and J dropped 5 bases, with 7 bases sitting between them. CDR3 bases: TGTGCCAGCAGTGAAGATCGGGGAGATACGCAGTATTTT. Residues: CASSEDRGDTQYF.

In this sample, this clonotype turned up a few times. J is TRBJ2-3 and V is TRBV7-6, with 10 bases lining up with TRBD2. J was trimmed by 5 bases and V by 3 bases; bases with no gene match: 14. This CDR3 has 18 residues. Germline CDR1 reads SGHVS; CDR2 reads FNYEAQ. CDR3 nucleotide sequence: TGTGCCAGCAGCTTGGCGAGCGGGGGGGACCTACACAGAGATACGCAGTATTTT. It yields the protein CASSLASGGDLHRDTQYF.

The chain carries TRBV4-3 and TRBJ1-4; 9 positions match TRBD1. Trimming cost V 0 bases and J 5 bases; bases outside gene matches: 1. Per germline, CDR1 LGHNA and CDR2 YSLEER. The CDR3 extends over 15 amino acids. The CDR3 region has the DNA TGCGCCAGCAGCCAAGAAGGGACAGGGAATGAAAAACTGTTTTTT. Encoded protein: CASSQEGTGNEKLFF.

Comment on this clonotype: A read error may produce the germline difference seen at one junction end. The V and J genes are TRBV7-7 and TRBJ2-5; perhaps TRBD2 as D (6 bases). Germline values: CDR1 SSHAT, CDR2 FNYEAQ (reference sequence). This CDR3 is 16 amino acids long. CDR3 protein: CASSRGSVQAQETQYF. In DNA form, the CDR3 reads TGTGCTAGCAGCCGGGGGAGTGTACAGGCCCAAGAGACCCAGTACTTC.

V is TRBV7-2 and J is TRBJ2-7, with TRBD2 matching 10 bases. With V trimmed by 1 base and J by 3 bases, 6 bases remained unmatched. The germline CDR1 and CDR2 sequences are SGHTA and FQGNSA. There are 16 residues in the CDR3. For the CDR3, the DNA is TGTGCCAGCAGCTTAGGTGTGGCTAGCGGGGGCTACGAGCAGTACTTC. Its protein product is CASSLGVASGGYEQYF.

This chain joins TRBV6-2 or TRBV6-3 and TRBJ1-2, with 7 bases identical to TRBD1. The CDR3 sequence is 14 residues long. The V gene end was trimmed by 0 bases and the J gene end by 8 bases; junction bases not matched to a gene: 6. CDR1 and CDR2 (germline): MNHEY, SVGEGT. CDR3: CASSYSRQGGGYTF. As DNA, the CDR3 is TGTGCCAGCAGTTACTCCCGACAGGGAGGCGGCTACACCTTC.

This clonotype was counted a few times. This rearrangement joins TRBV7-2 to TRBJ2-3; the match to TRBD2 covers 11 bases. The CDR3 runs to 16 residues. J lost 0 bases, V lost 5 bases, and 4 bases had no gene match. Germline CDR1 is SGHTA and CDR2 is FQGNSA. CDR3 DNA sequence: TGTGCCAGCAGCCCAATAGCGGGGGGGAGCACAGATACGCAGTATTTT. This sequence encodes CASSPIAGGSTDTQYF.

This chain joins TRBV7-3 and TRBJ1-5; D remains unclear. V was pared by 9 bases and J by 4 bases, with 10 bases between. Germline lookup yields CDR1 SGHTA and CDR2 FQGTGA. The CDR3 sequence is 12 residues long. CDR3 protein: CASGNPNQPQHF. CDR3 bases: TGTGCCAGTGGAAATCCTAATCAGCCCCAGCATTTT.

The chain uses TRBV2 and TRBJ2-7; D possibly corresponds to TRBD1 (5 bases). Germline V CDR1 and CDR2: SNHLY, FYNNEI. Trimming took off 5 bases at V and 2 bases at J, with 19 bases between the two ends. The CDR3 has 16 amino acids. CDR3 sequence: CASSSNRKGNPYEQYF. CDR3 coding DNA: TGTGCCAGCAGTTCAAACAGGAAGGGCAACCCCTACGAGCAGTACTTC.

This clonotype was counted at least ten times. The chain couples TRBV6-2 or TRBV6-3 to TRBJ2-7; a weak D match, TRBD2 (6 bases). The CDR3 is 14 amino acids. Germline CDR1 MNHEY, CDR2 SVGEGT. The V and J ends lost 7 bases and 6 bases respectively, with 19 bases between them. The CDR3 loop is CASTISPEGSEQYF. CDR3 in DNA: TGTGCCAGCACCATCAGCCCGGAGGGGTCCGAGCAGTACTTC.

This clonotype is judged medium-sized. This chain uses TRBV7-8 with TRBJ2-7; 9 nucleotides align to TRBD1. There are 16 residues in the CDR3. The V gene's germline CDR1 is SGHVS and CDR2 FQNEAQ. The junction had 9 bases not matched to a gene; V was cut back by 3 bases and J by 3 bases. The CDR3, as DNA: TGTGCCAGCAGCTTGAGCTCCGGGACAGGGAACTACGAGCAGTACTTC. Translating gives CASSLSSGTGNYEQYF.

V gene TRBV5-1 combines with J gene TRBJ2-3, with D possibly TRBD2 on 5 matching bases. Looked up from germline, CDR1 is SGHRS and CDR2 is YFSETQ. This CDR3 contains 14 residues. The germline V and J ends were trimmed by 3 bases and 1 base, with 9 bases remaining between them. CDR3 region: CASSYEGRTDTQYF. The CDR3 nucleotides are TGCGCCAGCAGCTATGAGGGCCGCACAGATACGCAGTATTTT.

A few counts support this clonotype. The CDR3 spells CASRFFAGRGRQPQHF. DNA of the CDR3: TGTGCCAGCAGATTCTTTGCCGGCAGGGGCCGTCAGCCCCAGCATTTT. This sequence joins TRBV28 and TRBJ1-5; D may be TRBD1 (6 bases). Germline values: CDR1 MDHEN, CDR2 SYDVKM. CDR3 length: 16 residues. The V end lost 6 bases, the J end lost 6 bases, and 21 bases lay between the germline ends.

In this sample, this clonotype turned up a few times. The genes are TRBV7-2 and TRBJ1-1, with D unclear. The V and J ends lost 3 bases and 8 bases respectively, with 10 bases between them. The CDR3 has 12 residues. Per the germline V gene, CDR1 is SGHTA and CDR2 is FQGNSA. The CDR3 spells CASSFRFEEAFF. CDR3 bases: TGTGCCAGCAGCTTTCGCTTTGAGGAAGCTTTCTTT.

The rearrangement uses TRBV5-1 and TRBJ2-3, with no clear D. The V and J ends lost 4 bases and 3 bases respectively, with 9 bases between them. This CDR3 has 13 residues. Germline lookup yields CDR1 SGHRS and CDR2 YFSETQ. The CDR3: CASSLSLTDTQYF. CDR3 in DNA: TGCGCCAGCAGCCTCTCTTTGACAGATACGCAGTATTTT.

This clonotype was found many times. The CDR3 sequence is CATRGMGANTEAFF. The CDR3 DNA sequence: TGTGCCACCAGGGGCATGGGGGCGAACACTGAAGCTTTCTTT. This rearrangement joins TRBV24-1 to TRBJ1-1; D is perhaps TRBD1 (6 bases). Trimming removed 7 bases from V and 1 base from J, with 12 bases in between. CDR1 KGHDR and CDR2 SFDVKD come from the germline V gene. The CDR3 covers 14 residues.

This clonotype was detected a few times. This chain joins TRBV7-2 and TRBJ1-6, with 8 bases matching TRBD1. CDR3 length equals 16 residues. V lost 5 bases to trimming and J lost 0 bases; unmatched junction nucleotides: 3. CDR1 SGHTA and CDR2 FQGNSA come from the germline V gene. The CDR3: CASSRTGYSYNSPLHF. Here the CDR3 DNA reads TGTGCCAGCAGCCGGACAGGGTACTCCTATAATTCACCCCTCCACTTT.

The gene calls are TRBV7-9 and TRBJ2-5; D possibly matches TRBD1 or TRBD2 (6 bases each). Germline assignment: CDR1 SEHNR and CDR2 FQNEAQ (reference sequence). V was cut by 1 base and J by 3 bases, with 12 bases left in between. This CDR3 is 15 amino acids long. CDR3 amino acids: CASSLVLGGEETQYF. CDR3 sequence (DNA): TGTGCCAGCAGCTTAGTCCTCGGGGGCGAAGAGACCCAGTACTTC.

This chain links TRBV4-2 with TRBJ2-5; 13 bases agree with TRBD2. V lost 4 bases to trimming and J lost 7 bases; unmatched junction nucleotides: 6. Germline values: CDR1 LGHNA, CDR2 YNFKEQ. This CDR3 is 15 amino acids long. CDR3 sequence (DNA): TGTGCCAGCAGCCCCGGGACTAGCGGGGAGCCGACCCAGTACTTC. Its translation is CASSPGTSGEPTQYF.